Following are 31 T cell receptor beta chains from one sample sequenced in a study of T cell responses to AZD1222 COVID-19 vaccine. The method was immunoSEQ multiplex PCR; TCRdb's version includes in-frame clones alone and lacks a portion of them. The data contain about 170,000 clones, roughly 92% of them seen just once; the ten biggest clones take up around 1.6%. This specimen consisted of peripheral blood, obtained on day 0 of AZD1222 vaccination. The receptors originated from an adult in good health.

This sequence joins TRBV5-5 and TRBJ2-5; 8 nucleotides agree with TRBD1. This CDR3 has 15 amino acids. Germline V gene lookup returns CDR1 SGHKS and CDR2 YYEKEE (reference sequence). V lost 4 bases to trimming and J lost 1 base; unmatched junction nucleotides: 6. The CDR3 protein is CASSLRDRFQETQYF. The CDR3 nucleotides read TGTGCCAGCAGCCTGAGGGACAGGTTCCAAGAGACCCAGTACTTC. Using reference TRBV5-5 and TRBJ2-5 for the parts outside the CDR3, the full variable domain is DAGVTQSPTHLIKTRGQQVTLRCSPISGHKSVSWYQQVLGQGPQFIFQYYEKEERGRGNFPDRFSARQFPNYSSELNVNALLLGDSALYLCASSLRDRFQETQYFGPGTRLLVL.

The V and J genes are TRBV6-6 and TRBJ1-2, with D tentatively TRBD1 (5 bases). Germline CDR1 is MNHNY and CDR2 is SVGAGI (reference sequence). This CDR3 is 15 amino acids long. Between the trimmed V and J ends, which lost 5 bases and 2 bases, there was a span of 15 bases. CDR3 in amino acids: CASSPGEGRNYGYTF. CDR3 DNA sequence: TGTGCCAGCAGTCCCGGGGAGGGGAGGAACTATGGCTACACCTTC.

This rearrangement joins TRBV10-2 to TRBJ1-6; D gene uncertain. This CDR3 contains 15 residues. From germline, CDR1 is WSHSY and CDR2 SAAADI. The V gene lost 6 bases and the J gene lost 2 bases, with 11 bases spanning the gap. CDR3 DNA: TGCGCCAGCAGAGAGGGAGCGCCCTATAATTCACCCCTCCACTTT. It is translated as CASREGAPYNSPLHF.

The CDR3 DNA follows: TGTGCCTGGACAGCCGGGACTAGCGGCTACGAGCAGTACTTC. Its translation: CAWTAGTSGYEQYF. The rearrangement links TRBV30 to TRBJ2-7; 11 bases are shared with TRBD2. The CDR3 is 14 residues long. From germline, CDR1 is GTSNPN and CDR2 SVGIG (reference sequence). The ends lost 4 bases at V and 3 bases at J; junction bases unmatched: 5. Together with reference TRBV30 and TRBJ2-7, the CDR3 gives the full variable domain: SQTIHQWPATLVQPVGSPLSLECTVEGTSNPNLYWYRQAAGRGLQLLFYSVGIGQISSEVPQNLSASRPQDRQFILSSKKLLLSDSGFYLCAWTAGTSGYEQYFGPGTRLTVT.

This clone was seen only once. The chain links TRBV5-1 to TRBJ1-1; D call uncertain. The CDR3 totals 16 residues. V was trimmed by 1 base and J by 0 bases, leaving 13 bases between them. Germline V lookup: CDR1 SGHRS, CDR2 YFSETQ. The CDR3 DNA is TGCGCCAGCAGCTTGATGGCAGACACCTTGAACACTGAAGCTTTCTTT. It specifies CASSLMADTLNTEAFF.

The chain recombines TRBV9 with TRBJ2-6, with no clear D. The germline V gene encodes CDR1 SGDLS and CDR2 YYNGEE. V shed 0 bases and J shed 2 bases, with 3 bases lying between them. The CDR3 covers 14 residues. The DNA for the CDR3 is TGTGCCAGCAGCGTAGTAACTGGGGCCAACGTCCTGACTTTC. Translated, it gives CASSVVTGANVLTF.

The CDR3, as DNA: TGTGCCAGCAGGCTAAGGGATGAGAATGAGCAGTTCTTC. This gives the protein CASRLRDENEQFF. J is TRBJ2-1 and V is TRBV6-5; D uncertain. Germline V lookup: CDR1 MNHEY, CDR2 SVGAGI. The CDR3 runs 13 residues. The V end lost 6 bases, the J end lost 7 bases, and 13 bases lay between the germline ends.

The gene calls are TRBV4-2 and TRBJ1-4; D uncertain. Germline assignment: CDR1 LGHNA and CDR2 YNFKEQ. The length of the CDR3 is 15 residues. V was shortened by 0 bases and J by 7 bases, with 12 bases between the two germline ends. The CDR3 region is CASSQDKGIREKLFF. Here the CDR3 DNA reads TGTGCCAGCAGCCAAGATAAGGGTATACGTGAAAAACTGTTTTTT.

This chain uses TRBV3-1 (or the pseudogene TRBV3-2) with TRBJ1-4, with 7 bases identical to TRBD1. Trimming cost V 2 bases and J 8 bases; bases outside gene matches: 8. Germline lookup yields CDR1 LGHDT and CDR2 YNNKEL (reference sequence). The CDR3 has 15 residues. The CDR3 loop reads CASSQKRQGGEKLFF. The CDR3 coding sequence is TGTGCCAGCAGCCAAAAGCGCCAGGGGGGCGAAAAACTGTTTTTT.

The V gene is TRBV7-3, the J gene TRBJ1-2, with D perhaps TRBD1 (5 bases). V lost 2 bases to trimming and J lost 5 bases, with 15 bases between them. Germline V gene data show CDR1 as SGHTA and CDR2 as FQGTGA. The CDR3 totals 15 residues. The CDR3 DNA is TGTGCCAGCAGCTTAGGAGACAGCCGTCGGTATGGCTACACCTTC. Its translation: CASSLGDSRRYGYTF.

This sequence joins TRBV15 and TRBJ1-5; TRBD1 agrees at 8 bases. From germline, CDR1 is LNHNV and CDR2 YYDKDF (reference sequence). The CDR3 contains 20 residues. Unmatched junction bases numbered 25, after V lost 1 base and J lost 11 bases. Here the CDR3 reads CATSRALMGVPSTRTGTQHF. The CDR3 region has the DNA TGTGCCACCAGCAGAGCATTGATGGGGGTCCCCTCGACTAGGACAGGGACCCAGCATTTT.

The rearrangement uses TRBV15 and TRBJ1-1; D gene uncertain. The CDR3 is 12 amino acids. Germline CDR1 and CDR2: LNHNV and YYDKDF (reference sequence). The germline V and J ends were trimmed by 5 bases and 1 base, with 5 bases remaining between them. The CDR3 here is CATSPGNTEAFF. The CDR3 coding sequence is TGTGCCACCAGCCCGGGGAACACTGAAGCTTTCTTT.

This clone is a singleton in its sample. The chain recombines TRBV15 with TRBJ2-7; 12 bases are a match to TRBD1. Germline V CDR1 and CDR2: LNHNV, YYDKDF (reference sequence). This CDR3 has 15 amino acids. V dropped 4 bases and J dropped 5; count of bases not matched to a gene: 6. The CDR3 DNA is TGTGCCACCAGCATAGCAGGGACAGGGGGCGACGAGCAGTACTTC. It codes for CATSIAGTGGDEQYF.

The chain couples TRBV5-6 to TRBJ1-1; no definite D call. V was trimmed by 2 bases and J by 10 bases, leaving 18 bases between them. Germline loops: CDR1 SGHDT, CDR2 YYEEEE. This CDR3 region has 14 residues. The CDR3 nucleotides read TGTGCCAGCAGCTTTGGGAGAGCGGCGGGTGGAGCTTTCTTT. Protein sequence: CASSFGRAAGGAFF. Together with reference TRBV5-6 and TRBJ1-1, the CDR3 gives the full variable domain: DAGVTQSPTHLIKTRGQQVTLRCSPKSGHDTVSWYQQALGQGPQFIFQYYEEEERQRGNFPDRFSGHQFPNYSSELNVNALLLGDSALYLCASSFGRAAGGAFFGQGTRLTVV.

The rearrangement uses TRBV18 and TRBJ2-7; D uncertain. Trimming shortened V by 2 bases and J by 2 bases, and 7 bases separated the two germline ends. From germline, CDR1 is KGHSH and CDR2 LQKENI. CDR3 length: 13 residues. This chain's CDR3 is CASSPSTAYEQYF. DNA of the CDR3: TGTGCCAGCTCACCAAGTACAGCCTACGAGCAGTACTTC.

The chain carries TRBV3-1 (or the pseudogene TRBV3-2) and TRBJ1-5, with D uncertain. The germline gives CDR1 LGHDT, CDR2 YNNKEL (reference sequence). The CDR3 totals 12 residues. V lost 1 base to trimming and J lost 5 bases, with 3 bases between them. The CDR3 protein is CASSQGYQPQHF. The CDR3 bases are TGTGCCAGCAGCCAAGGGTATCAGCCCCAGCATTTT.

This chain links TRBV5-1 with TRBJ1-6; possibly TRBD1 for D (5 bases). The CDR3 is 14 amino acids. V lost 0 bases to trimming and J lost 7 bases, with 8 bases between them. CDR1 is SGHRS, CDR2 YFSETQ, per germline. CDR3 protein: CASSLDGGNSPLHF. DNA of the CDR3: TGCGCCAGCAGCTTGGACGGGGGAAATTCACCCCTCCACTTT.

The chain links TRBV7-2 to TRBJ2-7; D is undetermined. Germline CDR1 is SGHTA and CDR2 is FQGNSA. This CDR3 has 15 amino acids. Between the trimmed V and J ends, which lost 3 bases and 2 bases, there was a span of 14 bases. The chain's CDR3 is CASSFAGRVAYEQYF. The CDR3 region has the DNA TGTGCCAGCAGCTTCGCAGGAAGGGTCGCCTACGAGCAGTACTTC. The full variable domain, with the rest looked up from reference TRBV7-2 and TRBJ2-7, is GAGVSQSPSNKVTEKGKDVELRCDPISGHTALYWYRQSLGQGLEFLIYFQGNSAPDKSGLPSDRFSAERTGGSVSTLTIQRTQQEDSAVYLCASSFAGRVAYEQYFGPGTRLTVT.

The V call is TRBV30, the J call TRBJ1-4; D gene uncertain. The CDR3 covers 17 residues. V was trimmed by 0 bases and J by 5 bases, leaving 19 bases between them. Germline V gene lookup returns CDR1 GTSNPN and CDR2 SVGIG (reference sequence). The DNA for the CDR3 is TGTGCCTGGAGTGTAAGGAGAGGGAGCGGGCTGAATGAAAAACTGTTTTTT. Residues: CAWSVRRGSGLNEKLFF.

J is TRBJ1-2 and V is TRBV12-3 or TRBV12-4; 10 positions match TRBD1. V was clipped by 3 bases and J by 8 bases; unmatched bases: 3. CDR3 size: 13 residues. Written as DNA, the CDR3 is TGTGCCAGCAGTTTTCGGGACAGGGGAGGCTACACCTTC. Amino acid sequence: CASSFRDRGGYTF.

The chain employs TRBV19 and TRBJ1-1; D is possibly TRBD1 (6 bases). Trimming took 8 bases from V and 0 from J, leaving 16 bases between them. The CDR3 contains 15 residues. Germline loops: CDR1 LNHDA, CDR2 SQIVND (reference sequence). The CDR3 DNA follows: TGTGCCAGTTCGACCGACAGGCGAATGAACACTGAAGCTTTCTTT. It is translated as CASSTDRRMNTEAFF. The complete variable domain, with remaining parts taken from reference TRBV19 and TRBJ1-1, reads DGGITQSPKYLFRKEGQNVTLSCEQNLNHDAMYWYRQDPGQGLRLIYYSQIVNDFQKGDIAEGYSVSREKKESFPLTVTSAQKNPTAFYLCASSTDRRMNTEAFFGQGTRLTVV.

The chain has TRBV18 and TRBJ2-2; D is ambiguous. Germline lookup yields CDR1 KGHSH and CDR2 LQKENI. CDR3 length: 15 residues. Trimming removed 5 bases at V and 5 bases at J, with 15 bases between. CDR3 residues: CASSARALDTGELFF. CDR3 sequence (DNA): TGTGCCAGCTCAGCAAGGGCTCTAGATACCGGGGAGCTGTTTTTT.

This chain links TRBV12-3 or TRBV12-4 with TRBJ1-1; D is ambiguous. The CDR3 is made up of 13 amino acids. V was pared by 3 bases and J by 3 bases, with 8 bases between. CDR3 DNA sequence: TGTGCCAGCAGTTTCCACAAGTACACTGAAGCTTTCTTT. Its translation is CASSFHKYTEAFF.

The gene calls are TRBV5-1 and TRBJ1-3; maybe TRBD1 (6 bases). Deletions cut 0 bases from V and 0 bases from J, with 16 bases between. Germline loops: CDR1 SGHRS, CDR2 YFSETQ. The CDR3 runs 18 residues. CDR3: CASSLGASQGLSGNTIYF. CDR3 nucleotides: TGCGCCAGCAGCTTGGGGGCATCACAGGGCCTCTCTGGAAACACCATATATTTT.

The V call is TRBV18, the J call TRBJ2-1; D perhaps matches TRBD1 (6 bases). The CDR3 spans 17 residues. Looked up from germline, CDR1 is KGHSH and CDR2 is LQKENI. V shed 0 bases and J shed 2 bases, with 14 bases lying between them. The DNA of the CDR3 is TGTGCCAGCTCACCACCGAACACGGACAGACCCTACAATGAGCAGTTCTTC. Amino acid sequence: CASSPPNTDRPYNEQFF.

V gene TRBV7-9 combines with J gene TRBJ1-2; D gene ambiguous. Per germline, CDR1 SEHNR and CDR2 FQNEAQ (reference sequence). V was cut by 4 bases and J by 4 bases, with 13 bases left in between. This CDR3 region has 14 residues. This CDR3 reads CASSSLTHLYGYTF. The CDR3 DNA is TGTGCCAGCAGCTCTCTGACCCACCTCTATGGCTACACCTTC.

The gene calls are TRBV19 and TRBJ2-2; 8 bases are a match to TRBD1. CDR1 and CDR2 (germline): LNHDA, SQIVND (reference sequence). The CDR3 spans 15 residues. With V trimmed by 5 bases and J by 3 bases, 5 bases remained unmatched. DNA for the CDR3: TGTGCCAGTAGTCGACAGGGGCCCTACACCGGGGAGCTGTTTTTT. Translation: CASSRQGPYTGELFF.

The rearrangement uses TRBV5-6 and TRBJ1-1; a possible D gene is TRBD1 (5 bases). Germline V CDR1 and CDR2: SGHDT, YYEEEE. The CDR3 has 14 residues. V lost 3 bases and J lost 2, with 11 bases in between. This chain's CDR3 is CASSWGTGNTEAFF. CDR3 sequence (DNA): TGTGCCAGCAGCTGGGGTACAGGTAACACTGAAGCTTTCTTT. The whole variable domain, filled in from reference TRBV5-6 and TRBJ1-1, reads DAGVTQSPTHLIKTRGQQVTLRCSPKSGHDTVSWYQQALGQGPQFIFQYYEEEERQRGNFPDRFSGHQFPNYSSELNVNALLLGDSALYLCASSWGTGNTEAFFGQGTRLTVV.

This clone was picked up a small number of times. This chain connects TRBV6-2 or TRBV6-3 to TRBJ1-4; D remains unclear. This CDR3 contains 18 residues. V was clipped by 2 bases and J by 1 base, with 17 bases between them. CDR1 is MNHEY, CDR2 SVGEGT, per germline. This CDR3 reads CASSYGRTTTITNEKLFF. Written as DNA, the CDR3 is TGTGCCAGCAGTTACGGCAGGACCACGACTATAACTAATGAAAAACTGTTTTTT.

This CDR3 reads CASSGGQGGFNQPQHF. CDR3 nucleotide sequence: TGTGCCAGCAGTGGCGGACAGGGGGGATTTAATCAGCCCCAGCATTTT. The chain employs TRBV6-6 and TRBJ1-5; 10 nucleotides line up with TRBD1. The CDR3 covers 16 residues. J gave up 4 bases and V 5 bases, and 8 bases lay outside the gene matches. The germline V gene encodes CDR1 MNHNY and CDR2 SVGAGI (reference sequence).

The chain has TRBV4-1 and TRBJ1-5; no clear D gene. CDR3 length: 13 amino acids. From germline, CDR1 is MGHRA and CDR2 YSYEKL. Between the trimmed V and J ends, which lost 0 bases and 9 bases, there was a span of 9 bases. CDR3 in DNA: TGCGCCAGCAGCCAAGATGGAGCTTGGCCCCAGCATTTT. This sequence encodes CASSQDGAWPQHF.